The present TCR beta chain was sequenced within a study of blood T cell repertoires in COVID-19. The germline V gene has CDR1 SGHDT and CDR2 YYEEEE. The CDR3 covers 16 residues. Germline trimming cut 0 bases from V and 3 bases from J; bases unmatched to any gene: 4. Sequenced by immunoSEQ multiplex PCR; TCRdb stores in-frame clones only, minus some. The sample consists of approximately 180,000 clones, 82% of them appearing once. The sequence was collected from an older woman with acute COVID-19. Input material: PBMCs or T cells enriched from blood (not recorded which). The chain employs TRBV5-6 and TRBJ2-2, with 8 nucleotides matching TRBD1. DNA of the CDR3: TGTGCCAGCAGCTTGGCAGGGACAGGAGACACCGGGGAGCTGTTTTTT. Residues: CASSLAGTGDTGELFF. Using reference TRBV5-6 and TRBJ2-2 for the parts outside the CDR3, the full variable domain is DAGVTQSPTHLIKTRGQQVTLRCSPKSGHDTVSWYQQALGQGPQFIFQYYEEEERQRGNFPDRFSGHQFPNYSSELNVNALLLGDSALYLCASSLAGTGDTGELFFGEGSRLTVL.